This is a list of T cell receptor beta chains from one sample in a study of regulatory T cells in long-lasting Graves disease. One entry per CDR3 protein results from TCRdb running MiXCR on the multiplex PCR reads. The data show over 300,000 distinct CDR3 sequences, 15% to 17% seen once. The input for sequencing was peripheral blood mononuclear cells (PBMCs), taken at new diagnosis, from a patient treated with antithyroid drugs. Receptor source: a female donor with Graves disease. Each CDR3 is given with its conserved first and last residue. D genes are given only for firm matches. Not every row has a clone size; where given, it reads once, few, many or a size class.

V	size	J	D	CDR3	DNA
TRBV20-1	many	TRBJ2-5	TRBD1	CSAKTGALQETQYF	TGCAGTGCGAAGACAGGGGCGCTCCAAGAGACCCAGTACTTC
TRBV7-2	many	TRBJ2-3	TRBD1	CASTTTGQGADTQYF	TGTGCCAGCACTACGACGGGACAGGGGGCGGATACGCAGTATTTT
TRBV24-1	many	TRBJ2-1	NA	CATSDLQAKYNEQFF	TGTGCCACCAGTGATTTGCAAGCCAAATACAATGAGCAGTTCTTC
TRBV12-3/TRBV12-4	many	TRBJ1-4	TRBD1	CASGTGQYAANEKLFF	TGTGCCAGCGGGACAGGGCAATATGCTGCTAATGAAAAACTGTTTTTT
TRBV18	many	TRBJ1-4	NA	CASSPTPVGEKLFF	TGTGCCAGCTCACCAACCCCGGTAGGGGAAAAACTGTTTTTT
TRBV5-1	many	TRBJ1-4	NA	CASSHSEDARSSEKLFF	TGCGCCAGCAGCCATTCAGAAGACGCAAGATCGTCTGAAAAACTGTTTTTT
TRBV19	many	TRBJ1-5	NA	CASRSMDSYYSNQPQHF	TGTGCCAGTAGGTCGATGGACAGCTATTATAGCAATCAGCCCCAGCATTTT
TRBV27	NA	TRBJ2-5	NA	CASSSPGVNQETQYF	TGTGCCAGCAGTTCCCCCGGGGTAAACCAAGAGACCCAGTACTTC
TRBV6-1	many	TRBJ1-1	NA	CASSRPRGTGEAFF	TGTGCCAGCAGTCGACCCCGCGGGACCGGTGAAGCTTTCTTT
TRBV6-1	many	TRBJ1-4	TRBD1	CASSKQGITEKLFF	TGTGCCAGCAGTAAACAGGGGATAACGGAAAAACTGTTTTTT
TRBV5-4	NA	TRBJ2-1	TRBD2	CASSLEGLAYEQFF	TGTGCCAGCAGCTTGGAGGGACTAGCCTATGAGCAGTTCTTC
TRBV10-3	few	TRBJ1-2	NA	CAISVRREKGYTF	TGTGCCATCAGTGTCAGACGGGAAAAGGGCTACACCTTC
TRBV7-9	many	TRBJ2-7	TRBD1	CASSPPVRTGTYEQYF	TGTGCCAGCAGCCCTCCCGTTCGGACAGGAACCTACGAGCAGTACTTC
TRBV7-2	many	TRBJ1-1	NA	CASTPSGSRNTEAFF	TGTGCCAGCACCCCAAGTGGGAGCAGGAACACTGAAGCTTTCTTT
TRBV7-7	many	TRBJ2-5	NA	CASSLDGSVGETQYF	TGTGCTAGCAGCTTAGATGGGTCGGTGGGGGAGACCCAGTACTTC
TRBV7-3	NA	TRBJ1-2	NA	CASSPRPDGRTGYTF	TGTGCCAGCAGCCCCCGACCGGACGGACGGACTGGCTACACCTTC
TRBV7-3	many	TRBJ2-1	TRBD2	CASRTSGSENEQFF	TGTGCCAGCAGGACTAGCGGGAGTGAAAATGAGCAGTTCTTC
TRBV2	many	TRBJ2-1	TRBD2	CASSGLAGGTEQFF	TGTGCCAGCAGTGGCCTAGCGGGGGGGACCGAGCAGTTCTTC
TRBV7-9	many	TRBJ2-3	TRBD1	CASSDRGRSSTDTQYF	TGTGCCAGCAGCGACAGGGGCAGGTCAAGCACAGATACGCAGTATTTT
TRBV2	NA	TRBJ2-7	NA	CASSAAASLAPSYEQYF	TGTGCCAGCAGCGCCGCCGCCTCTCTAGCGCCTTCCTACGAGCAGTACTTC
TRBV7-9	NA	TRBJ2-7	NA	CASSGGTATYEQYF	TGTGCCAGCAGCGGCGGGACAGCAACCTACGAGCAGTACTTC
TRBV7-2	few	TRBJ2-1	TRBD2	CASSPVYNLAGYPKNEQFF	TGTGCCAGCAGCCCCGTATACAATCTAGCGGGGTACCCGAAGAATGAGCAGTTCTTC
TRBV2	many	TRBJ2-2	NA	CASSDRELTGELFF	TGTGCCAGCAGTGACAGGGAACTCACCGGGGAGCTGTTTTTT
TRBV6-9	few	TRBJ1-2	NA	CASSYEGPRLVPKYGYTF	TGTGCCAGCAGTTACGAGGGGCCCCGACTGGTACCAAAGTATGGCTACACCTTC
TRBV4-1	NA	TRBJ1-5	NA	CASSQDPPSTFSNQPQHF	TGCGCCAGCAGCCAAGACCCCCCTAGCACATTTAGCAATCAGCCCCAGCATTTT
TRBV18	NA	TRBJ2-1	NA	CASSPRGTNYEQFF	TGTGCCAGCTCACCCCGGGGCACAAATTATGAGCAGTTCTTC
TRBV12-3/TRBV12-4	many	TRBJ1-1	NA	CASSPSGANTEAFF	TGTGCCAGCAGCCCTTCAGGGGCGAACACTGAAGCTTTCTTT
TRBV10-3	many	TRBJ2-3	TRBD1	CAIRGGQGYGDTQYF	TGTGCCATCAGGGGAGGACAGGGGTATGGAGATACGCAGTATTTT
TRBV6-2/TRBV6-3	few	TRBJ1-2	NA	CASSWGRTYGYTF	TGTGCCAGCAGTTGGGGGCGGACCTATGGCTACACCTTC
TRBV5-1	NA	TRBJ2-5	NA	CASRPDTETQYF	TGCGCCAGCAGGCCGGACACAGAGACCCAGTACTTC
TRBV6-1	many	TRBJ2-1	TRBD2	CASSERSSGGAYNEQFF	TGTGCCAGCAGTGAAAGGTCTAGCGGGGGGGCCTACAATGAGCAGTTCTTC
TRBV7-8	NA	TRBJ2-2	NA	CASSPLLRSSDRELFF	TGTGCCAGCAGCCCCCTCCTTAGGTCGAGTGACCGGGAGCTGTTTTTT
TRBV2	many	TRBJ1-2	TRBD1	CASSGAGTGVGGYGYTF	TGTGCCAGCAGTGGAGCCGGGACAGGGGTTGGTGGCTATGGCTACACCTTC
TRBV27	many	TRBJ2-1	NA	CASSFYRYSYNEQFF	TGTGCCAGCAGTTTCTACAGGTACTCCTACAATGAGCAGTTCTTC
TRBV4-1	many	TRBJ2-7	NA	CASSPRQGRMGEQYF	TGCGCCAGCAGCCCCCGCCAGGGGCGAATGGGTGAGCAGTACTTC
TRBV7-2	many	TRBJ2-1	NA	CASSLINEQFF	TGTGCCAGCAGCCTCATAAATGAGCAGTTCTTC
TRBV20-1	many	TRBJ1-2	NA	CSARGPASYTF	TGCAGTGCTCGGGGGCCCGCTAGCTACACCTTC
TRBV6-2/TRBV6-3	NA	TRBJ2-3	TRBD1	CASSLFSGTGPSTDTQYF	TGTGCCAGCAGTTTATTTTCCGGGACAGGGCCAAGCACAGATACGCAGTATTTT
TRBV2	many	TRBJ2-3	NA	CASTPAGARKDTQYF	TGTGCCAGCACTCCGGCGGGGGCCCGGAAAGATACGCAGTATTTT
TRBV9	many	TRBJ2-7	TRBD2	CASSVAIAGGETEQYF	TGTGCCAGCAGCGTAGCAATAGCGGGAGGTGAAACGGAGCAGTACTTC
TRBV20-1	many	TRBJ1-1	NA	CSAGMGGLGTEAFF	TGCAGTGCTGGGATGGGTGGGTTGGGGACTGAAGCTTTCTTT
TRBV6-2/TRBV6-3	many	TRBJ1-1	NA	CASSNSGEGSNTEAFF	TGTGCCAGCAGTAATTCAGGGGAGGGATCGAACACTGAAGCTTTCTTT
TRBV7-2	NA	TRBJ2-5	TRBD2	CASRTSGGTETQYF	TGTGCCAGCCGGACTAGCGGGGGGACGGAGACCCAGTACTTC
TRBV28	NA	TRBJ2-7	TRBD1	CASSLTGQGVVEQYF	TGTGCCAGCAGTCTTACCGGACAGGGGGTAGTTGAGCAGTACTTC
TRBV7-2	many	TRBJ2-3	NA	CASSLRPSTDTQYF	TGTGCCAGCAGCTTACGGCCTAGCACAGATACGCAGTATTTT
TRBV3-1	few	TRBJ1-2	TRBD1	CASRQGTDYGYTF	TGTGCCAGCAGACAGGGGACAGACTATGGCTACACCTTC
TRBV11-3	NA	TRBJ2-1	TRBD2	CASSLLAGIVNEQFF	TGTGCCAGCAGCTTACTAGCGGGTATTGTGAATGAGCAGTTCTTC
TRBV7-2	many	TRBJ2-1	TRBD1	CASSLVGTGLYNEQFF	TGTGCCAGCAGCTTAGTGGGGACAGGGCTTTACAATGAGCAGTTCTTC
TRBV5-1	many	TRBJ2-1	TRBD1	CASTRGVTGDVDEQFF	TGCGCCAGCACCAGGGGGGTGACAGGGGATGTCGATGAGCAGTTCTTC
TRBV6-2/TRBV6-3	many	TRBJ1-1	NA	CASSLWTKNTEAFF	TGTGCCAGCAGCCTGTGGACAAAGAACACTGAAGCTTTCTTT
TRBV2	NA	TRBJ2-7	NA	CASNRARVYEQYF	TGTGCCAGCAATAGGGCCCGAGTCTACGAGCAGTACTTC
TRBV11-3	few	TRBJ2-2	NA	CASCDGNTGELFF	TGTGCCAGCTGTGACGGGAACACCGGGGAGCTGTTTTTT